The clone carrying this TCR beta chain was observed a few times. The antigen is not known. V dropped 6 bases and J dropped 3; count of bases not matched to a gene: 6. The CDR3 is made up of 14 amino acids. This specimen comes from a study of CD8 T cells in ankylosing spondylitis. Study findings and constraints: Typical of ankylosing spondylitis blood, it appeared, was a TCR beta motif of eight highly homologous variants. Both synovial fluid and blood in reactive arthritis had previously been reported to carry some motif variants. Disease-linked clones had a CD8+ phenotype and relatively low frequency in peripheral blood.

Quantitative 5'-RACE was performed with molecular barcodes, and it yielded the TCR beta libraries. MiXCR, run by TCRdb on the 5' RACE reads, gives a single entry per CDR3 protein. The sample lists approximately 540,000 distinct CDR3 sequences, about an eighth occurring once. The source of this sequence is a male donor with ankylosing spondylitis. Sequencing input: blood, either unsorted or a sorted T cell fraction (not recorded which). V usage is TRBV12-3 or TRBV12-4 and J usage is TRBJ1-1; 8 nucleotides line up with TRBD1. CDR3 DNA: TGTGCCAGCAGGGCCCTGACAGGGGACACTGAAGCTTTCTTT. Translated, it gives CASRALTGDTEAFF.